This is a list of T cell receptor beta chains from one sample in a study of Tregs in tolerant kidney transplant recipients. Measured with immunoSEQ multiplex PCR; TCRdb has only the in-frame clones, and not every one. The sample consists of tens of thousands of clones, roughly 93% of them appearing once. The material was CD4+ T cells from blood (PBMCs), obtained 12 months after the transplant. These TCRs come from a human patient who received a combined kidney and bone marrow transplant. Certain T cells may be donor cells from the graft. Both conserved end residues are part of each CDR3. The D gene is left open where the match is weak. The listing skips clone size in some rows; elsewhere it reads once, few, many or a size class.

j_call d_call v_call clone_size cdr3_nt cdr3_aa
TRBJ2-7 TRBD1 TRBV11-2 NA TGTGCCAGCGAGGGGGTCCACGGGACAGCCTACGAGCAGTACTTC CASEGVHGTAYEQYF
TRBJ1-3 TRBD1 TRBV4-1 NA TGCGCCAGCAGCCAATTTGGACAGGGTAGGCGGTCACGATCTGGAAACACCATATATTTT CASSQFGQGRRSRSGNTIYF
TRBJ2-6 NA TRBV5-4 NA TGTGCCAGCAAAGCTTTGGGGTGGACATCTGGGGCCAACGTCCTGACTTTC CASKALGWTSGANVLTF
TRBJ2-3 NA TRBV28 once TGTGCCAGCAGCCCACAGAGCACAGATACGCAGTATTTT CASSPQSTDTQYF
TRBJ1-6 TRBD1 TRBV30 NA TGTGCCTGGAGTTCTTCCGGGACAGTTAAGTCACCCCTCCACTTT CAWSSSGTVKSPLHF
TRBJ1-5 NA TRBV28 once TGTGCCAGCAGTGCAGCCCTCGGGGGGCAGCCCCAGCATTTT CASSAALGGQPQHF
TRBJ1-5 NA TRBV20-1 once TGCAGTGCACAGGGCAATCAGCCCCAGCATTTT CSAQGNQPQHF
TRBJ1-2 TRBD1 TRBV7-8 NA TGTGCCAGCAGCCCGAGGGACAGGGTCTATGGCTACACCTTC CASSPRDRVYGYTF
TRBJ2-6 TRBD2 TRBV7-2 NA TGTGCCAGCAGCTCCCTAGCGGCCCACGGCGGGGCCAACGTCCTGACTTTC CASSSLAAHGGANVLTF
TRBJ1-2 NA TRBV7-9 NA TGTGCCAGCTCTGAGGTCAACTATGGCTACACCTTC CASSEVNYGYTF
TRBJ2-3 NA TRBV6-4 NA TGTGCCAGCGGTGTCCGGAGCGGTTGCACAGATACGCAGTATTTT CASGVRSGCTDTQYF
TRBJ1-4 TRBD1 TRBV30 NA TGTGCCTGGAGCGAGACAGGGATCGGGGAAAAACTGTTTTTT CAWSETGIGEKLFF
TRBJ1-6 NA TRBV7-2 NA TGTGCCAGCAGCCTCCGACAGGCTACACCCCTCCACTTT CASSLRQATPLHF
TRBJ2-7 TRBD1 TRBV7-6 NA TGTGCCAGCAGCTTAGAGGGACAGTCCTACGAGCAGTACTTC CASSLEGQSYEQYF
TRBJ2-1 NA TRBV7-3 NA TGTGCCACCCGAGGGGGACCCTACAATGAGCAGTTCTTC CATRGGPYNEQFF
TRBJ2-1 NA TRBV11-2 NA TGTGCCAGCTCGCCCCTAAACAATGAGCAGTTCTTC CASSPLNNEQFF
TRBJ2-4 NA TRBV30 few TGTGCCTGGAGTTCCTGGGGGCGCACTCCCCTAGCCAAAAACATTCAGTACTTC CAWSSWGRTPLAKNIQYF
TRBJ2-3 NA TRBV27 NA TGTGCCAGCAGTAAGTTAACGGGACAAGGCACAGATACGCAGTATTTT CASSKLTGQGTDTQYF
TRBJ2-1 NA TRBV20-1 NA TGCAGTGCCTACGGACAACGCGCAATCTTC CSAYGQRAIF
TRBJ1-1 TRBD1 TRBV18 once TGTGCCAGCCGACAGGGGGCAAGGACTGAAGCTTTCTTT CASRQGARTEAFF
TRBJ2-3 NA TRBV15 once TGTGCCACCAGCAGAATGGAGGCAGATACGCAGTATTTT CATSRMEADTQYF
TRBJ2-1 NA TRBV7-2 NA TGTGCCAGCAGAGGCCAGGTGGTAGATGAGCAGTTCTTC CASRGQVVDEQFF
TRBJ2-1 NA TRBV18 NA TGTGCCAGCTCACCCGACAGGACCTACAATGAGCAGTTCTTC CASSPDRTYNEQFF
TRBJ2-5 TRBD1 TRBV4-3 NA TGCGCCAGCAGCCAAGGGGGACAGGGAATTCGAGAGACCCAGTACTTC CASSQGGQGIRETQYF
TRBJ2-2 NA TRBV18 NA TGTGCCAGCTCACCCCGGGAGGAGCTGTTTTTT CASSPREELFF
TRBJ2-7 TRBD2 TRBV18 NA TGTGCCAGCTCACCGCCCGGGAGGATCTACGAGCAGTACTTC CASSPPGRIYEQYF
TRBJ2-1 NA TRBV5-1 NA TGCGCCAGCAGCCCTACTAGCAATGAGCAGTTCTTC CASSPTSNEQFF
TRBJ2-7 NA TRBV7-9 NA TGTGCCAGCACGACAAGCAGCAGCTCCTACGAGCAGTACTTC CASTTSSSSYEQYF
TRBJ2-3 TRBD2 TRBV10-3 NA TGTGCCATCAGTTACCTCGTTAGTGGCGGGGGGGCCGAAGATACGCAGTATTTT CAISYLVSGGGAEDTQYF
TRBJ1-6 NA TRBV25-1 NA TGTGCCAGCACTCATGGAGTCTCGGATTCACCCCTCCACTTT CASTHGVSDSPLHF
TRBJ2-1 TRBD2 TRBV5-8 NA TGTGCCAGCAGCTTGGTTCGCCTAGCGGGTACGAATGAGCAGTTCTTC CASSLVRLAGTNEQFF
TRBJ2-6 TRBD1 TRBV11-1 NA TGTGCCAGCAGCTACCGGGACAGGGGGCGAGGGGCCAACGTCCTGACTTTC CASSYRDRGRGANVLTF
TRBJ2-7 TRBD2 TRBV4-1 NA TGCGCCAGCAGCCAATCCTGGACTAGCGGGGGTTACGAGCAGTACTTC CASSQSWTSGGYEQYF
TRBJ2-3 TRBD2 TRBV7-2 once TGTGCCAGCAGCTTCACTAGCGGGGCCGCAGATACGCAGTATTTT CASSFTSGAADTQYF
TRBJ1-6 NA TRBV6-6 NA TGTGCCAGCAGTTACGCTCTAGGGTCGGAGGGATCACCCCTCCACTTT CASSYALGSEGSPLHF
TRBJ2-1 NA TRBV29-1 NA TGCAGCGTTGAGGGGGGGGCTACTGACCGGTACAATGAGCAGTTCTTC CSVEGGATDRYNEQFF
TRBJ1-1 NA TRBV7-9 NA TGTGCCAGCAGCCCACGGACAACGAACACTGAAGCTTTCTTT CASSPRTTNTEAFF
TRBJ2-3 TRBD1 TRBV5-1 NA TGCGCCAGCAGCTTGCCCCAGGGGGAATCTTTCACAGATACGCAGTATTTT CASSLPQGESFTDTQYF
TRBJ1-4 NA TRBV5-1 NA TGCGCCAGCAACTTGGTCGGCACAGGGAATGAAAAACTGTTTTTT CASNLVGTGNEKLFF
TRBJ1-2 TRBD1 TRBV5-6 NA TGTGCCAGCAGCTATAGGGACAGAAACTATGGCTACACCTTC CASSYRDRNYGYTF